The 26 T cell receptor beta chains listed next were all sequenced from one sample in a study of blood T cells in healthy people across ages. PCR was performed a second time for about 7 to 11 cycles using a sample-barcoded 5' primer and a J-beta primer mix. MiXCR, run by TCRdb on the 5' RACE reads, gives a single entry per CDR3 protein. The sample includes 850,000 or so distinct CDR3 sequences, around 30% of them seen just once. Source material: blood. These receptors were collected from a woman aged 80 or over in good health.

In its sample, this clonotype was seen a few times. This sequence joins TRBV20-1 and TRBJ1-1; the D is unclear. Germline V lookup: CDR1 DFQATT, CDR2 SNEGSKA (reference sequence). Deletions cut 1 base from V and 1 base from J, with 10 bases between. This CDR3 region has 14 residues. The CDR3 coding sequence is TGCAGTGCTAGAGGCGCCAGCCAGAACACTGAAGCTTTCTTT. It translates to CSARGASQNTEAFF.

The rearrangement joins TRBV7-2 to TRBJ2-2, with D hard to call. The CDR3 length is 16 residues. The V end lost 4 bases, the J end lost 2 bases, and 14 bases lay between the germline ends. Per germline, CDR1 SGHTA and CDR2 FQGNSA. CDR3 in DNA: TGTGCCAGCAGCTATACCCGTATTAGCAACACCGGGGAGCTGTTTTTT. Amino acids: CASSYTRISNTGELFF.

Concerning this clonotype: One junction end disagrees with the germline gene, perhaps due to a read error. The chain uses TRBV7-9 and TRBJ1-6; D gene unclear. Germline CDR1 is SEHNR and CDR2 is FQNEAQ (reference sequence). CDR3 size: 16 residues. CDR3 sequence reads: CVSSSLSGSYNSPLHF. The CDR3 nucleotides read TGTGTCAGCAGCTCACTATCGGGGAGCTATAATTCACCCCTCCACTTT.

This clonotype was seen only a few times. The V call is TRBV6-2 or TRBV6-3, the J call TRBJ1-3; TRBD1 agrees at 9 bases. The V gene end was trimmed by 6 bases and the J gene end by 0 bases; junction bases not matched to a gene: 0. The CDR3 runs to 14 residues. CDR1 MNHEY and CDR2 SVGEGT come from the germline V gene. CDR3 DNA: TGTGCCAGCAGGGGACAGGGCTCTGGAAACACCATATATTTT. Its protein is CASRGQGSGNTIYF.

The V gene is TRBV20-1, the J gene TRBJ2-3; 12 positions match TRBD2. The length of the CDR3 is 16 residues. Trimming cost V 0 bases and J 5 bases; bases outside gene matches: 6. Germline assignment: CDR1 DFQATT and CDR2 SNEGSKA (reference sequence). The CDR3 DNA sequence: TGCAGTGCTAGAGATCGGCTAGCGGGGGGGAGAGATACGCAGTATTTT. It codes for CSARDRLAGGRDTQYF.

In its sample, this clonotype was seen many times. Germline is not matched at one junction end, which may reflect a read error. The chain is built from TRBV7-7 and TRBJ2-3; TRBD2 aligns across 10 bases. Germline lookup yields CDR1 SSHAT and CDR2 FNYEAQ (reference sequence). CDR3 size: 14 residues. The CDR3: CASSSGTSADTQYF. DNA of the CDR3: TGTGCTAGCAGCTCCGGGACTAGCGCAGATACGCAGTATTTT.

There are many counts of this clonotype. CDR3 sequence (DNA): TGTGCCAGCAGCGATAACAGTGCCTCCTACGAGCAGTACTTC. Protein product: CASSDNSASYEQYF. The chain has TRBV2 and TRBJ2-7; unclear D gene. V was cut by 6 bases and J by 0 bases, with 12 bases left in between. The CDR3 sequence is 14 residues long. CDR1 is SNHLY, CDR2 FYNNEI, per germline.

The rearrangement joins TRBV12-3 or TRBV12-4 to TRBJ2-4; TRBD2 agrees at 10 bases. V trimming: 1 base; J trimming: 6 bases; junction bases outside the gene matches: 3. The CDR3 runs to 15 residues. CDR3 loop: CASSLGLAGLNIQYF. DNA for the CDR3: TGTGCCAGCAGTTTAGGACTAGCGGGTTTAAACATTCAGTACTTC.

This clonotype was observed a handful of times. The chain links TRBV3-1 to TRBJ1-1; no clear D gene. V dropped 2 bases and J dropped 1 base, with 8 bases sitting between them. The CDR3 consists of 14 residues. In germline, CDR1 is LGHDT, CDR2 YNNKEL (reference sequence). The CDR3 region is CASSQRNRNTEAFF. DNA for the CDR3: TGTGCCAGCAGCCAACGGAATAGGAACACTGAAGCTTTCTTT.

The table lists this clonotype with a few counts. This chain uses TRBV5-1 with TRBJ1-1; D remains unclear. V lost 6 bases and J 5 bases, leaving 20 bases between the germline ends. The CDR3 is 15 residues long. Germline CDR1 SGHRS, CDR2 YFSETQ. CDR3 region: CASNTWVEGGTEAFF. In DNA, the CDR3 is TGCGCCAGCAACACCTGGGTGGAGGGAGGGACTGAAGCTTTCTTT.

This clonotype was counted ten times or more. The chain combines TRBV24-1 with TRBJ2-1; perhaps TRBD1 as D (5 bases). Germline V gives CDR1 KGHDR, CDR2 SFDVKD. V was cut by 10 bases and J by 4 bases, with 10 bases left in between. The CDR3 extends over 12 amino acids. The CDR3 DNA sequence: TGTGCCACACAGGAAGGGTACAATGAGCAGTTCTTC. Amino acids: CATQEGYNEQFF.

On this clonotype itself: A much larger clonotype is one base distant, so this may be a read error. The rearrangement links TRBV24-1 to TRBJ2-1, with D perhaps matching TRBD1 (7 bases). Germline V gives CDR1 KGHDR, CDR2 SFDVKD. Trimming took off 5 bases at V and 13 bases at J, with 23 bases between the two ends. The CDR3 spans 15 residues. The CDR3 here is CATSATGRLEETQFF. The CDR3 DNA reads as TGTGCCACCAGTGCGACAGGGAGGCTGGAAGAGACCCAGTTCTTC.

This clonotype was found many times. The chain has TRBV11-2 and TRBJ2-3; D may be TRBD1 or TRBD2 (6 bases each). The V gene lost 1 base and the J gene lost 2 bases, with 13 bases spanning the gap. The CDR3 has 16 residues. Germline V lookup: CDR1 SGHAT, CDR2 FQNNGV. The CDR3: CASSLGGASPTDTQYF. CDR3 in DNA: TGTGCCAGCAGCTTAGGGGGGGCCTCTCCCACAGATACGCAGTATTTT.

This clonotype occurred a few times. J is TRBJ2-4 and V is TRBV10-2; possibly TRBD2 for D (6 bases). The end of the DNA is better explained by TRBJ2-7, so the J call may be wrong. CDR1 and CDR2 from the germline V gene are WSHSY and SAAADI. This CDR3 region has 15 residues. The chain's CDR3 is CASSNPGRGLYEQYF. The CDR3 nucleotides read TGCGCCAGCAGTAACCCGGGACGGGGGTTATACGAGCAGTACTTC.

This clonotype was picked up a small number of times. V usage is TRBV6-2 or TRBV6-3 and J usage is TRBJ2-5; 14 bases fit TRBD2. The CDR3 has 17 residues. Germline CDR1 reads MNHEY; CDR2 reads SVGEGT. J gave up 1 base and V 2 bases, and 3 bases lay outside the gene matches. The CDR3 spells CASSYGLAGGFQETQYF. The CDR3 DNA is TGTGCCAGCAGTTACGGACTAGCGGGGGGCTTCCAAGAGACCCAGTACTTC.

The rearrangement links TRBV19 to TRBJ2-1; TRBD2 aligns across 8 bases. The CDR3 covers 14 residues. V was clipped by 5 bases and J by 10 bases; unmatched bases: 10. Germline assignment: CDR1 LNHDA and CDR2 SQIVND (reference sequence). The CDR3 sequence is CASSVRQAGGEQFF. Here the CDR3 DNA reads TGTGCCAGTAGTGTCCGACAGGCGGGGGGCGAGCAGTTCTTC.

Remarks on this clonotype: A clone one base away is much larger, so this may be a read error. The gene calls are TRBV6-2 or TRBV6-3 and TRBJ2-5, with 7 bases that match TRBD1. The last part of the DNA fits TRBJ2-7 better; the J call may be wrong. The CDR3 sequence is 14 residues long. CDR1 is MNHEY, CDR2 SVGEGT, per germline. The CDR3 DNA sequence: TGTGCCAACAGATTTTCGACAGGGAATCACGAGCAGTACTTC. Translated: CANRFSTGNHEQYF.

The chain uses TRBV6-2 or TRBV6-3 and TRBJ2-6, with D hard to call. CDR3 length equals 16 residues. V was clipped by 5 bases and J by 1 base, with 12 bases between them. CDR1 and CDR2 from the germline V gene are MNHEY and SVGEGT. The CDR3 DNA sequence: TGTGCCAGCAGTCGCGAACAGAAATCTGGGGCCAACGTCCTGACTTTC. It codes for CASSREQKSGANVLTF.

V gene TRBV6-1 combines with J gene TRBJ1-6, with D unclear. Germline V CDR1 and CDR2: MNHNS, SASEGT. The CDR3 is 14 residues long. The V gene lost 4 bases and the J gene lost 10 bases, with 14 bases spanning the gap. The CDR3 nucleotides read TGTGCCAGCAGTGTGGGAGGCGAGGGATCACCCCTCCACTTT. Amino acid sequence: CASSVGGEGSPLHF.

This clonotype was recorded at least ten times. The V and J genes are TRBV29-1 and TRBJ2-5, with D perhaps matching TRBD2 (5 bases). Looked up from germline, CDR1 is SQVTM and CDR2 is ANQGSEA. V lost 7 bases and J 4 bases, leaving 16 bases between the germline ends. CDR3 length: 13 residues. CDR3 loop: CSAIKLVRETQYF. The CDR3 bases are TGCAGCGCTATAAAACTAGTAAGAGAGACCCAGTACTTC. The entire variable domain, with the rest obtained from reference TRBV29-1 and TRBJ2-5, is as follows: SAVISQKPSRDICQRGTSLTIQCQVDSQVTMMFWYRQQPGQSLTLIATANQGSEATYESGFVIDKFPISRPNLTFSTLTVSNMSPEDSSIYLCSAIKLVRETQYFGPGTRLLVL.

The chain is built from TRBV6-2 or TRBV6-3 and TRBJ2-2; perhaps TRBD2 as D (6 bases). The CDR3 contains 15 residues. V was pared by 7 bases and J by 1 base, with 13 bases between. CDR1 MNHEY and CDR2 SVGEGT come from the germline V gene. The CDR3 coding sequence is TGTGCCAGCAAGGAGGGCGGGGTGAACACCGGGGAGCTGTTTTTT. Its translation is CASKEGGVNTGELFF.

The sample holds many counts of this clonotype. The chain has TRBV5-1 and TRBJ2-3; TRBD2 matches 7 bases. Germline V CDR1 and CDR2: SGHRS, YFSETQ. This CDR3 has 15 residues. J gave up 0 bases and V 1 base, and 2 bases lay outside the gene matches. CDR3 protein: CASSLWGGSTDTQYF. CDR3 coding DNA: TGCGCCAGCAGCTTGTGGGGGGGAAGCACAGATACGCAGTATTTT. The whole variable domain, remainder taken from reference TRBV5-1 and TRBJ2-3, is KAGVTQTPRYLIKTRGQQVTLSCSPISGHRSVSWYQQTPGQGLQFLFEYFSETQRNKGNFPGRFSGRQFSNSRSEMNVSTLELGDSALYLCASSLWGGSTDTQYFGPGTRLTVL.

Note on this clonotype: It may be a read error: a sequence one base away is much more abundant. This chain connects TRBV25-1 to TRBJ1-2, with D perhaps TRBD1 (5 bases). CDR1 is MGHDK and CDR2 is SYGVNS in the germline V gene. The CDR3 runs to 14 residues. This CDR3 reads CASRELGENYGYTF. For the CDR3, the DNA is TGTGCCAGCAGGGAATTGGGGGAAAACTATGGCTACACCTTC.

This clonotype showed up many times. The chain employs TRBV13 and TRBJ2-1, with D hard to call. Trimming took 5 bases from V and 4 from J, leaving 6 bases between them. Germline CDR1 reads PRHDT; CDR2 reads FYEKMQ (reference sequence). The CDR3 is made up of 12 amino acids. This CDR3 is CASSVTYNEQFF. CDR3 bases: TGTGCCAGCAGCGTAACTTACAATGAGCAGTTCTTC.

This clonotype was recorded at least ten times. The chain joins TRBV20-1 to TRBJ2-5, with 8 bases aligning to TRBD2. Germline V gives CDR1 DFQATT, CDR2 SNEGSKA (reference sequence). This CDR3 has 13 amino acids. V was clipped by 3 bases and J by 7 bases; unmatched bases: 7. The CDR3: CSASIAGSRTQYF. CDR3 DNA sequence: TGCAGTGCTAGCATAGCGGGGTCTCGGACCCAGTACTTC.

In its sample, this clonotype was seen many times. The genes are TRBV20-1 and TRBJ2-3; D is undetermined. V was trimmed by 3 bases and J by 2 bases, leaving 9 bases between them. The germline V gene encodes CDR1 DFQATT and CDR2 SNEGSKA (reference sequence). The CDR3 sequence is 13 residues long. The CDR3 DNA is TGCAGTGCTAGTCAGCCGATCACAGATACGCAGTATTTT. Translation gives CSASQPITDTQYF.